The rows below give T cell receptor beta chains drawn from one sample of a study of T-cell memory formation after mild COVID-19. TCRdb analysed the 5' RACE reads with MiXCR anew, one entry per CDR3 protein. The sample gives approximately 260,000 distinct CDR3 sequences, roughly a sixth of which show up once; roughly a fifth is in the top ten. Sequences were obtained from PBMCs or a T cell subset sorted from them (not recorded which). These receptors came from a man aged 18 to 29 who had mild COVID-19 (a few samples of this study predate the infection). Cell type and time point are not known. The conserved cysteine and the conserved F or W are not part of the CDR3 here. Each record gives: clone size, J gene, V gene, CDR3 protein. Not all rows give a size; the values are once, few, many and, for expanded clones, a class.

-,TRBJ1-6,TRBV10-3,AISEGQGFNSPLH
few,TRBJ1-4,TRBV12-3/TRBV12-4,ASSNGQLTNEKLF
few,TRBJ1-1,TRBV20-1,SARKTGGTEAF
-,TRBJ1-1,TRBV7-9,ASSLGQGSEAF
-,TRBJ2-7,TRBV29-1,SAWEGGAQY
few,TRBJ2-1,TRBV7-9,ASRPFTGSYNEQF
few,TRBJ2-5,TRBV7-7,ASSPGTFEETQY
-,TRBJ2-3,TRBV7-2,ASSFGTGFTDTQY
few,TRBJ2-2,TRBV7-2,ASSLGPFPGELF
few,TRBJ2-1,TRBV7-2,ASSLALVSEQF
-,TRBJ1-2,TRBV7-2,ASSLVSGVGYT
many,TRBJ2-1,TRBV4-3,ASSQDRGSYNEQF
-,TRBJ1-1,TRBV7-9,ASSLGRAVRNTEAF
few,TRBJ1-2,TRBV5-6,ASGGVVTNYGYT
few,TRBJ1-1,TRBV5-1,ASSLGSRGRGNTEAF
few,TRBJ1-1,TRBV9,ASSVGTYGTASSNTEAF
-,TRBJ1-2,TRBV28,ASSLGDRAAGYT
many,TRBJ2-3,TRBV6-5,ASSVAGGQDTQY
-,TRBJ2-5,TRBV7-9,ASIVLDETQY
-,TRBJ2-1,TRBV24-1,ATSDARGAGNEQF
-,TRBJ2-5,TRBV7-7,ASSQGGGETQY
many,TRBJ2-3,TRBV10-3,AIKRSGEMSTDTQY
few,TRBJ2-3,TRBV6-5,ASSGWGGTDTQY
-,TRBJ2-1,TRBV29-1,STGVNLGNEQF
-,TRBJ1-2,TRBV25-1,ASSEPAGRGYT
few,TRBJ1-3,TRBV5-1,ASSLASGAPGNTIY
many,TRBJ2-3,TRBV5-1,ASSLTMSVGADTQY
few,TRBJ1-5,TRBV2,ASRRPGQGVNQPQH
-,TRBJ1-2,TRBV29-1,SVPVQTGHWGYT
many,TRBJ1-2,TRBV4-2,ASSLKGDYGYT
few,TRBJ2-3,TRBV6-6,ASRLTGATDTQY
few,TRBJ1-6,TRBV5-1,ASSLRQGGNSPLH
few,TRBJ2-1,TRBV28,ASSVVWGNEQF
-,TRBJ1-6,TRBV28,ASSLRGLTYNSPLH
-,TRBJ2-2,TRBV20-1,SAARTTNTGELF
few,TRBJ1-2,TRBV7-3,ASSLGTNYGYT
few,TRBJ2-7,TRBV20-1,SARAGGSHEQY
-,TRBJ2-3,TRBV9,ASSVRGIPTDTQY
many,TRBJ2-1,TRBV4-1,ASSQDPFNEQF
once,TRBJ1-5,TRBV29-1,SVEVGNNQPQH
-,TRBJ2-6,TRBV7-6,ASSLYETSGANVLT
-,TRBJ2-7,TRBV5-1,ASKWTSGSYEQY
-,TRBJ2-1,TRBV2,ASVTGTSNEQF
few,TRBJ2-2,TRBV5-1,ASSPTSLVGTGELF
few,TRBJ2-3,TRBV7-9,ASSLAGDGVDTDTQY
-,TRBJ1-1,TRBV6-2/TRBV6-3,ASSYIGYAEAF
few,TRBJ1-5,TRBV20-1,SAMTGGVAQPQH
-,TRBJ1-5,TRBV6-1,ASSERGNQPQH